This T cell receptor (beta chain) was sequenced in a study of blood T cell repertoires in COVID-19. About the study: The United States, Italy and Spain provided the acute and convalescent COVID-19 samples. The cDNA or gDNA used as material had been derived from T cells, B-cell-depleted T cells, or PBMCs.

Method: immunoSEQ multiplex PCR; TCRdb's copy keeps in-frame clones and lacks some. Altogether 170,000 or so clones are present, approximately 83% being singletons, with the ten largest covering under 3.5%. The CDR3 contains 13 residues. The V gene lost 6 bases and the J gene lost 5 bases, with 13 bases spanning the gap. Looked up from germline, CDR1 is LNHDA and CDR2 is SQIVND (reference sequence). The sequence was obtained from a woman aged 60 to 75 with acute or convalescent COVID-19. Sequenced material: peripheral blood. The V and J genes are TRBV19 and TRBJ1-1; D unresolved. The CDR3 loop is CASSHSGETEAFF. The CDR3 nucleotides are TGTGCCAGTAGCCACAGCGGGGAGACTGAAGCTTTCTTT.